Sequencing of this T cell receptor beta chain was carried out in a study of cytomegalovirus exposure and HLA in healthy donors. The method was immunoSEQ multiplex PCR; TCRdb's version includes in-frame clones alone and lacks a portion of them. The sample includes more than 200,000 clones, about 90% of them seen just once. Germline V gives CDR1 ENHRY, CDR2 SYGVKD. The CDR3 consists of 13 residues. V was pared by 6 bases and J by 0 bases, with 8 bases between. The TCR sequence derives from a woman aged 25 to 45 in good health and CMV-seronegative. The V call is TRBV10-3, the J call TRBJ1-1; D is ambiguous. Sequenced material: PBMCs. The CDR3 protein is CAIRQNMNTEAFF. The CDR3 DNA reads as TGTGCCATCAGGCAGAACATGAACACTGAAGCTTTCTTT.